These T cell receptor beta chains were read from a single sample in a study of blood T cell repertoires in COVID-19. Some clones are missing from TCRdb's copy, which holds only in-frame ones; the method was immunoSEQ multiplex PCR. This sample has approximately 210,000 clones, with roughly four fifths found just once. The sequencing input was peripheral blood. The source is a woman aged 45-59 years with active or convalescent COVID-19. Each CDR3 is given with its conserved first and last residue. D genes are given only for firm matches.

j_call d_call v_call cdr3_nt cdr3_aa
TRBJ1-2 . TRBV4-1 TGCGCCAGCAGCCTGTCAAGTGGGGAGTTAGGTGGCTACACCTTC CASSLSSGELGGYTF
TRBJ1-2 . TRBV28 TGTGCCACACCCCAGGGAAGGGGCTACACCTTC CATPQGRGYTF
TRBJ2-1 . TRBV2 TGTGCCGGGTCCCGGGACTTGAACAATGAGCAGTTCTTC CAGSRDLNNEQFF
TRBJ1-2 . TRBV24-1 TGTGCCACCAGTGAGGGGAGGCATGGCTACACCTTC CATSEGRHGYTF
TRBJ1-6 . TRBV3-1/TRBV3-2 TGTGCCAGCAGCCAAGCTTTGACAGCCTATAATTCACCCCTCCACTTT CASSQALTAYNSPLHF
TRBJ2-2 . TRBV19 TGTGCCAGTAGTATCGGACAACCGTCCGGGGAGCTGTTTTTT CASSIGQPSGELFF
TRBJ2-3 TRBD2 TRBV9 TGTGCCAGCAGCGTAGCTAGGGCTAGCGGGAGAACAGATACGCAGTATTTT CASSVARASGRTDTQYF
TRBJ1-5 . TRBV28 TGTGCCAGCAGACCCTTCTCTAGACAGATCAATCAGCCCCAGCATTTT CASRPFSRQINQPQHF
TRBJ1-1 TRBD1 TRBV5-8 TGTGCCAGCAGCCCCAGTCCGGGACAGTTAAGGAAGGGGAACACTGAAGCTTTCTTT CASSPSPGQLRKGNTEAFF
TRBJ1-1 . TRBV6-5 TGTGCCAGCAGTTACTTGGCAATGAACACTGAAGCTTTCTTT CASSYLAMNTEAFF
TRBJ2-1 TRBD1 TRBV18 TGTGCCAGCTCTGCGGGGAGACAGGGGTATGAGCAGTTCTTC CASSAGRQGYEQFF
TRBJ2-1 . TRBV4-2 TGTGCCAGCAGCCGGACTACATACTCCTACAATGAGCAGTTCTTC CASSRTTYSYNEQFF
TRBJ2-1 TRBD2 TRBV27 TGTGCCAGCAGTTTGGGACTAGTTACCTACAATGAGCAGTTCTTC CASSLGLVTYNEQFF